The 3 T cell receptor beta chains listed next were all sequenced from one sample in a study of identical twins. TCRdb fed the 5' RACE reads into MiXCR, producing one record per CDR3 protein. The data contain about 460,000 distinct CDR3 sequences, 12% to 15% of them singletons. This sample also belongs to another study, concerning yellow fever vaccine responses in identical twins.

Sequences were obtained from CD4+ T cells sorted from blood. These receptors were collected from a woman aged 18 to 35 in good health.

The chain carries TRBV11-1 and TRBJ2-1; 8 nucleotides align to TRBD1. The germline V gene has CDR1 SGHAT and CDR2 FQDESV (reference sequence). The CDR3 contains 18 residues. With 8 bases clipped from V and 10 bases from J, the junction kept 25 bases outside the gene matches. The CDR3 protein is CASGSGGGWGKKQREQFF. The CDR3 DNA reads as TGTGCCAGCGGGTCAGGGGGCGGGTGGGGGAAGAAACAACGGGAGCAGTTCTTC. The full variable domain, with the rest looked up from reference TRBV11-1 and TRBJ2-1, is EAEVAQSPRYKITEKSQAVAFWCDPISGHATLYWYRQILGQGPELLVQFQDESVVDDSQLPKDRFSAERLKGVDSTLKIQPAELGDSAMYLCASGSGGGWGKKQREQFFGPGTRLTVL.

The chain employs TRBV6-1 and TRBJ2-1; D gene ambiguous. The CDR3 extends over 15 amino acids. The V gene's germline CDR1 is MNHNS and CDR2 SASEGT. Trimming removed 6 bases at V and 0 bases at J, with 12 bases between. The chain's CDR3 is CASRSTRSSYNEQFF. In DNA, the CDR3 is TGTGCCAGCAGATCGACACGGAGCTCCTACAATGAGCAGTTCTTC.

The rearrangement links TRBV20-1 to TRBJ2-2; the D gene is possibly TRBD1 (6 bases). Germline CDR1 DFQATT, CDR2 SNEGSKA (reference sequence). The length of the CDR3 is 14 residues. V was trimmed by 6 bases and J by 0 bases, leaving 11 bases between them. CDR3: CSARGTTNTGELFF. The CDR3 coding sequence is TGCAGTGCGCGTGGGACAACGAACACCGGGGAGCTGTTTTTT.